This TCR beta chain was recovered during a study of T cells in Graves' hyperthyroidism and ophthalmopathy. The CDR3 length is 13 residues. Between the trimmed V and J ends, which lost 0 bases and 4 bases, there was a span of 7 bases. The V gene's germline CDR1 is SEHNR and CDR2 FQNEAQ (reference sequence). This clonotype was detected ten times or more. Template material for amplifying TCR beta CDR3 regions consisted of RNA transcripts. During a first-round RT-PCR of the TCR CDR3, the HTBI primer set was used. One entry per CDR3 protein results from TCRdb running MiXCR on the multiplex PCR reads. The table shows 300,000 to 450,000 distinct CDR3 sequences, with 15% to 18% occurring only once.

The V and J genes are TRBV7-9 and TRBJ2-7; the D gene could be TRBD1 or TRBD2 (5 bases each). Sequencing input: blood. The sequence was collected from a young woman with Graves' hyperthyroidism that later progressed to Graves' ophthalmopathy. CDR3 sequence reads: CASSLAGDYEQYF. The CDR3 DNA reads as TGTGCCAGCAGCTTAGCGGGGGATTACGAGCAGTACTTC.